This record concerns one T cell receptor beta chain sequence. These data originate in a study of CD8+ T cells in alopecia areata. Per the germline V gene, CDR1 is MGHRA and CDR2 is YSYEKL. Trimming cost V 4 bases and J 7 bases; bases outside gene matches: 10. The CDR3 has 15 amino acids. Extraction of RNA preceded its reverse transcription into cDNA, which served as the sequencing template. Here immunoSEQ multiplex PCR was the method, and the copy in TCRdb shows in-frame clones only, minus some. Of 200,000 to 250,000 clones in the sample, around three fifths were seen once. This TCR was recovered from a human donor with alopecia areata. The specimen comprised CD4+ T cells sorted from blood, sampled at week 0. V is TRBV4-1 and J is TRBJ2-3, with TRBD2 matching 8 bases. The chain's CDR3 is CASSPVGGGLYTQYF. The CDR3 DNA sequence: TGCGCCAGCAGCCCGGTTGGCGGGGGGTTATATACGCAGTATTTT.